The text below deals with one T cell receptor beta chain. TCRdb's copy holds only in-frame clones and misses some; the assay was immunoSEQ multiplex PCR. The sample yields some 500,000 clones, 88% seen once. The data originate from a study of blood T cell repertoires in COVID-19. The V end lost 5 bases, the J end lost 1 base, and 17 bases lay between the germline ends. The germline gives CDR1 SEHNR, CDR2 FQNEAQ (reference sequence). The CDR3 length is 16 residues. This TCR was recovered from a woman between 40 and 50 years old who had recovered from COVID-19. The chain employs TRBV7-9 and TRBJ1-1, with unresolved D. The sample comprised PBMCs or T cells enriched from blood (not recorded which). As DNA, the CDR3 is TGTGCCAGCAGCCACCCCCCGATACAACCGAACACTGAAGCTTTCTTT. Encoded protein: CASSHPPIQPNTEAFF.